These T cell receptor beta chains were read from a single sample in a study of blood T cell repertoires in COVID-19. The data were produced by immunoSEQ multiplex PCR, yet TCRdb's version contains in-frame clones alone and is incomplete. In the table there are 200,000 to 300,000 clones, around 81% of which are singletons. What was sequenced was peripheral blood. The receptors originated from a woman aged 80 or over with COVID-19, enrolled during active disease. CDR3s include the opening cysteine and the closing phenylalanine or tryptophan. The D gene is left open where the match is weak.

v_call,d_call,cdr3_aa
TRBV30,.,CAWSVGWTEGTEAFF
TRBV5-1,TRBD2,CASSPTSGIPSYEQYF
TRBV6-2/TRBV6-3,.,CASSYSTRASPYEQYF
TRBV2,TRBD2,CASIDLAGSYEQYF
TRBV20-1,TRBD1,CSASNRGSSYEQYF
TRBV19,.,CASSIGSDTGELFF
TRBV6-2/TRBV6-3,.,CASSYVGTGNQPQHF
TRBV19,TRBD1,CATLRDSRSNQPQHF
TRBV29-1,TRBD1,CSVAQGYGYTF
TRBV2,.,CASRASGNTIYF
TRBV18,.,CASSTSRGDEQYF
TRBV6-5,TRBD2,CASSYPSGKGYNEQFF
TRBV7-3,.,CASSLIAAMNTEAFF
TRBV27,.,CASSLSSQQGDQPQHF
TRBV7-8,.,CASSFVGGNTGELFF
TRBV11-2,.,CASSLARGSSYNEQFF
TRBV27,TRBD1,CASSLRSASVGDRPYEQYF
TRBV20-1,.,CGCGNTEAFF
TRBV5-4,.,CASSWGRTNTGELFF
TRBV9,TRBD2,CASSAGTSGRGVNTGELFF
TRBV5-8,.,CASSLPLRGYYNEQFF
TRBV18,TRBD1,CASSLMGTGTYEQYF
TRBV7-9,.,CASSLGIFEAFF
TRBV28,TRBD2,CASSLYQLAGVADTQYF
TRBV15,.,CATSRQGLNSPLHF
TRBV5-1,.,CASSLAGTYEQYF
TRBV6-1,TRBD1,CASSVDRALRADTQYF
TRBV19,TRBD1,CASSSPRDSAYGYTF
TRBV3-1/TRBV3-2,TRBD1,CASSQDEGAYEKLFF